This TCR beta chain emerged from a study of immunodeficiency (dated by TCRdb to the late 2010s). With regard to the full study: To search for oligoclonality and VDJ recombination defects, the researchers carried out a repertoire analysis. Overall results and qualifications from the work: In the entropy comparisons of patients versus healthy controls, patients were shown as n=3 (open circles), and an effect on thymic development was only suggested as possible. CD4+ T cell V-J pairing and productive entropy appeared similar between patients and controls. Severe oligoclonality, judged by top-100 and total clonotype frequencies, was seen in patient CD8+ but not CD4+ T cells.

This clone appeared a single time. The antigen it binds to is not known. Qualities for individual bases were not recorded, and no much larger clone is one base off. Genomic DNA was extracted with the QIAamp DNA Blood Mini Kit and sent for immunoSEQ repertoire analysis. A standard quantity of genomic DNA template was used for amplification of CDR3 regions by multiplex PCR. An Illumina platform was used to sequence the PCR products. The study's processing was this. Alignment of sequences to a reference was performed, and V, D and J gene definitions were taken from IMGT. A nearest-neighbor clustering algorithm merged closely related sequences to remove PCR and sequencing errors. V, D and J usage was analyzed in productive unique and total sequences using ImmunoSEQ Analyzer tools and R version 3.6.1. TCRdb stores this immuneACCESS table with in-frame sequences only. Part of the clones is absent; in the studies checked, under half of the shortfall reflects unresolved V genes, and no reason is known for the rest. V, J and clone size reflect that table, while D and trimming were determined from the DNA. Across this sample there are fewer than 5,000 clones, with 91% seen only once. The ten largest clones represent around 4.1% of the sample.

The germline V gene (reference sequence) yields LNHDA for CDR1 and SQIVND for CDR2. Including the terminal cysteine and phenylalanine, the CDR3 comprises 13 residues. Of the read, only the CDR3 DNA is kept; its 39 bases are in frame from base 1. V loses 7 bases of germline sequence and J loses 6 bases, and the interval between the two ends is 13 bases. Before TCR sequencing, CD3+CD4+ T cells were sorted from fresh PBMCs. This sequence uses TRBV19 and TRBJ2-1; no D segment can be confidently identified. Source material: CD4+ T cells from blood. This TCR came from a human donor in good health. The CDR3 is CASNSWASNEQFF. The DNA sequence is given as TGTGCCAGTAATTCTTGGGCTAGCAATGAGCAGTTCTTC. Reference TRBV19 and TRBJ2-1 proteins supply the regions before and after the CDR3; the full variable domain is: DGGITQSPKYLFRKEGQNVTLSCEQNLNHDAMYWYRQDPGQGLRLIYYSQIVNDFQKGDIAEGYSVSREKKESFPLTVTSAQKNPTAFYLCASNSWASNEQFFGPGTRLTVL.